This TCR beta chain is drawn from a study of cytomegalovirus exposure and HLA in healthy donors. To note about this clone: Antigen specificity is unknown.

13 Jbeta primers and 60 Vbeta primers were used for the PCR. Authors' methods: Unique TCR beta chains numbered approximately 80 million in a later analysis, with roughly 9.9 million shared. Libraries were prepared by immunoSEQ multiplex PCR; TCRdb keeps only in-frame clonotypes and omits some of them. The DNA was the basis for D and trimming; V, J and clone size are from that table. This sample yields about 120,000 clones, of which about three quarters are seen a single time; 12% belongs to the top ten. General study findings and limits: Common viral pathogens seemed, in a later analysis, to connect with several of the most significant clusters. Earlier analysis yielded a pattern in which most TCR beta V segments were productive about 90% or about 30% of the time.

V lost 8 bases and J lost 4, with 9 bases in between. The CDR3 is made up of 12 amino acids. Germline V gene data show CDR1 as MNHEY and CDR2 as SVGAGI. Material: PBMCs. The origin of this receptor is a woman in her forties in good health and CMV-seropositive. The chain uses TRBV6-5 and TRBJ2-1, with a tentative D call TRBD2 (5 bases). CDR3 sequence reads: CASRRGYNEQFF. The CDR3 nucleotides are TGTGCCAGCCGCCGAGGGTACAATGAGCAGTTCTTC.